Below are 4 T cell receptor beta chains sequenced from a single sample in a study of cytomegalovirus exposure and HLA in healthy donors. PCR amplification relied on 60 Vbeta primers (plus 13 Jbeta primers). Using immunoSEQ multiplex PCR, the repertoire was profiled, and TCRdb retains in-frame clones only, with some absent. The sample includes roughly 100,000 clones, around 10% seen only once; the top ten take 4.5% to 6.5%. Sequencing input: PBMCs. These receptors were collected from a man aged 45 to 65 in good health and CMV-seropositive.

The V and J genes are TRBV7-3 and TRBJ1-1; D gene ambiguous. The V gene lost 6 bases and the J gene lost 1 base, with 9 bases spanning the gap. Germline-derived CDR1 and CDR2 are SGHTA and FQGTGA. The CDR3 is 13 residues long. The CDR3 region is CASSIQWNTEAFF. The CDR3 nucleotides are TGTGCCAGCAGTATCCAGTGGAACACTGAAGCTTTCTTT.

This clone was seen a few times. The gene calls are TRBV5-6 and TRBJ2-2; a possible D gene is TRBD2 (5 bases). Germline CDR1 SGHDT, CDR2 YYEEEE. Between the trimmed V and J ends, which lost 4 bases and 5 bases, there was a span of 12 bases. CDR3 length: 14 amino acids. DNA of the CDR3: TGTGCCAGCAGCCTCCCCCGCGGGACCGGGGAGCTGTTTTTT. It encodes CASSLPRGTGELFF.

J is TRBJ2-1 and V is TRBV28, with a possible D match to TRBD2 (5 bases). In germline, CDR1 is MDHEN, CDR2 SYDVKM. CDR3 size: 12 residues. V lost 6 bases to trimming and J lost 12 bases, with 15 bases between them. The chain's CDR3 is CASSPLAEAQFF. CDR3 coding DNA: TGTGCCAGCAGCCCGCTAGCTGAGGCGCAGTTCTTC. Complete variable domain (other parts from reference TRBV28 and TRBJ2-1): DVKVTQSSRYLVKRTGEKVFLECVQDMDHENMFWYRQDPGLGLRLIYFSYDVKMKEKGDIPEGYSVSREKKERFSLILESASTNQTSMYLCASSPLAEAQFFGPGTRLTVL.

The V call is TRBV19, the J call TRBJ1-1, with D possibly being TRBD1 (5 bases). The CDR3 is 16 amino acids. CDR1 LNHDA and CDR2 SQIVND come from the germline V gene (reference sequence). Deletions cut 2 bases from V and 0 bases from J, with 13 bases between. CDR3 protein: CASSIIRGRVNTEAFF. The CDR3 coding sequence is TGTGCCAGTAGTATAATTCGCGGCAGGGTGAACACTGAAGCTTTCTTT. Looking up the rest from reference TRBV19 and TRBJ1-1 gives the full variable domain: DGGITQSPKYLFRKEGQNVTLSCEQNLNHDAMYWYRQDPGQGLRLIYYSQIVNDFQKGDIAEGYSVSREKKESFPLTVTSAQKNPTAFYLCASSIIRGRVNTEAFFGQGTRLTVV.